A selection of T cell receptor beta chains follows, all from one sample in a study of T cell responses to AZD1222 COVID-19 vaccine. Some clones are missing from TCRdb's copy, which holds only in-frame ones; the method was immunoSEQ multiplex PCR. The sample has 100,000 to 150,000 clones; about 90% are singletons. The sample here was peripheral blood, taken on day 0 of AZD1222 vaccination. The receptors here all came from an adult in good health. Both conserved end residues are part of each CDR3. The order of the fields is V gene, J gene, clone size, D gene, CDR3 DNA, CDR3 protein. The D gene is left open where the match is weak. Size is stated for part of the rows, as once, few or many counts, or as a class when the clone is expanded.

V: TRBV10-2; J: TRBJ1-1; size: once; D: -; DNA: TGCGCCAGCAGTGAGAGCAGGAACACTGAAGCTTTCTTT; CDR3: CASSESRNTEAFF
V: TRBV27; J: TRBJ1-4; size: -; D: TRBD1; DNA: TGTGCCAGCAGTTCGAGACCCCACGGGACAGCCCCTAATGAAAAACTGTTTTTT; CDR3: CASSSRPHGTAPNEKLFF
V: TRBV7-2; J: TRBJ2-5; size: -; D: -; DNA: TGTGCCAGCAGCTTAGAGGCGGAGACCCAGTACTTC; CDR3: CASSLEAETQYF
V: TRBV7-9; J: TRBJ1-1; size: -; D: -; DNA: TGTGCCAGCAGCCTACCTCAGGGAAGTGAGGTTGAAGCTTTCTTT; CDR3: CASSLPQGSEVEAFF
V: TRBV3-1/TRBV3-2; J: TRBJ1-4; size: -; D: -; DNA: TGTGCCAGCAGAACCGGAACAGGGTCCGGTAAAGAAAAACTGTTTTTT; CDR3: CASRTGTGSGKEKLFF
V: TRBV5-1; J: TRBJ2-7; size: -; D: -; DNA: TGCGCCAGCAGCTTGGCCGCCAGTCCCTACGAGCAGTACTTC; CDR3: CASSLAASPYEQYF
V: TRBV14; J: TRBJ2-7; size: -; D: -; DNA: TGTGCCAGCAGCCACGACAGCTACGAGCAGTACTTC; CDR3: CASSHDSYEQYF
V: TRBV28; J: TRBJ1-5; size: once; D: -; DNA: TGTGCCAGTTCCCTTCTTAGCAATCAGCCCCAGCATTTT; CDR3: CASSLLSNQPQHF
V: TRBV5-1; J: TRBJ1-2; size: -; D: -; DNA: TGCGCCAGCAGCGGATACAGGGTGGGCTACACCTTC; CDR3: CASSGYRVGYTF
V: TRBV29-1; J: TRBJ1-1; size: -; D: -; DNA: TGCAGCGTTGAGACAGTAGTCGCTTTCTTT; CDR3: CSVETVVAFF
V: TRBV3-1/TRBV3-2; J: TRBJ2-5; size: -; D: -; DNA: TGTGCCAGCAGCCACTACCTAATAGCACCCACGGAAGAGACCCAGTACTTC; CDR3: CASSHYLIAPTEETQYF
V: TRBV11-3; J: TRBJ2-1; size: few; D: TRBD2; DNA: TGTGCCAGCAGCTTAACTAGCGGGAACTCCTACAATGAGCAGTTCTTC; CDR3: CASSLTSGNSYNEQFF
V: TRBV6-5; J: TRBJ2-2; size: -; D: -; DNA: TGTGCCAGCAGTTATTTGTGGAACAGCCCAGGCGGGGAGCTGTTTTTT; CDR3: CASSYLWNSPGGELFF
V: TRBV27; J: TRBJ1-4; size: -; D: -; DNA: TGTGCCAGCAGTGACAGGACCTCTAATGAAAAACTGTTTTTT; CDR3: CASSDRTSNEKLFF
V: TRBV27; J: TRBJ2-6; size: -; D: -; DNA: TGTGCCAGCAGTTCCCCGGTCAGCGGGGCCAACGTCCTGACTTTC; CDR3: CASSSPVSGANVLTF
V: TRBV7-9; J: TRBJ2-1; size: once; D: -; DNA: TGTGCCAGCAGCTTGGGCCTAGCCTACAATGAGCAGTTCTTC; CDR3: CASSLGLAYNEQFF
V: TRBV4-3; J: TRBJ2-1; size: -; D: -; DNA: TGCGCCAGCAGCCAAGATATTCTCTACAATGAGCAGTTCTTC; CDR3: CASSQDILYNEQFF
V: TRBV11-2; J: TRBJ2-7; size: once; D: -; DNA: TGTGCCAGCAGCTTAGTATTCTACGAGCAGTACTTC; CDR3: CASSLVFYEQYF
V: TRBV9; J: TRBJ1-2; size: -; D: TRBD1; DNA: TGTGCCAGCAGCGTAACTCCAGGGGGATATGGCTACACCTTC; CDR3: CASSVTPGGYGYTF
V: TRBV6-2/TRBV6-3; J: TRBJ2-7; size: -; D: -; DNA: TGTGCCAGCAGTTACATACGGGCCCTAGAGCAGTACTTC; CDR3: CASSYIRALEQYF
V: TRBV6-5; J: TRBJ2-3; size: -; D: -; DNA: TGTGCCAGCAGTCCGGGGCGGACCACAGATACGCAGTATTTT; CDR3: CASSPGRTTDTQYF
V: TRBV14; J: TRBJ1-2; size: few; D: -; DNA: TGTGCCAGCAGCCATGGGAGGGTAAACTATGGCTACACCTTC; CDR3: CASSHGRVNYGYTF
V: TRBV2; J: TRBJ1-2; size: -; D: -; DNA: TGTGCCAGCAGTGGAGCCCACGACTATGGACCGGGATCCGCCTATGGCTACACCTTC; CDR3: CASSGAHDYGPGSAYGYTF
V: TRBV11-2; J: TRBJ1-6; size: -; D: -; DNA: TGTGCCAGCAGCCCAAAGCCCGGTACCCACTCCGATTCACCCCTCCACTTT; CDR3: CASSPKPGTHSDSPLHF
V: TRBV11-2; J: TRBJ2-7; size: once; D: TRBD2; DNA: TGTGCCAGCAGCTTCCGCGCGGGAGGGCCCTACGAGCAGTACTTC; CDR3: CASSFRAGGPYEQYF
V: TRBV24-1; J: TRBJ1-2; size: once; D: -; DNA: TGTGCCACCAGTGAGCGGGGCTATGGCTACACCTTC; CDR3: CATSERGYGYTF
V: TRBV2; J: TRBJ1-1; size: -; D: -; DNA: TGTGCCAGCAGTTACAGGGTGGGGGACACTGAAGCTTTCTTT; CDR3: CASSYRVGDTEAFF
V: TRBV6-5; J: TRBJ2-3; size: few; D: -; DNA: TGTGCCAGCTCAGGGGAAGGCACAGATACGCAGTATTTT; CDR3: CASSGEGTDTQYF
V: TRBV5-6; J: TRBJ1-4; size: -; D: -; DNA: TGTGCCAGCAGCTTACGAGGGGCTGGGGAAAAACTGTTTTTT; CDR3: CASSLRGAGEKLFF
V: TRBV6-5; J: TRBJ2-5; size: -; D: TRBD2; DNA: TGTGCCAGCAGTTACTCCGGGGGGGCCGGAGAGACCCAGTACTTC; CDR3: CASSYSGGAGETQYF
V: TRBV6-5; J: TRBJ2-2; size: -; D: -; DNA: TGTGCCAGCAGTTTGATCTCTGGGGCCGGGGAGCTGTTTTTT; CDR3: CASSLISGAGELFF
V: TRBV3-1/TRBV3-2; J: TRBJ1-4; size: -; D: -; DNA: TGTGCCAGCAGCCAAGAAGGGGACAAAGGGGATAACGAAAAACTGTTTTTT; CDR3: CASSQEGDKGDNEKLFF
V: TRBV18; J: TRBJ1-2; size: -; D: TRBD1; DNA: TGTGCCAGCTCACCAGTCGAGGGGGCTGACTATGGCTACACCTTC; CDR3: CASSPVEGADYGYTF
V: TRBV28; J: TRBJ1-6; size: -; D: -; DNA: TGTGCCAGCACCCGGGGGACTACTTATTCACCCCTCCACTTT; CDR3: CASTRGTTYSPLHF
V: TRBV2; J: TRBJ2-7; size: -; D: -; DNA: TGTGCCAGCAGTGAAAGGGGGACATCGACCTACGAGCAGTACTTC; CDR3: CASSERGTSTYEQYF
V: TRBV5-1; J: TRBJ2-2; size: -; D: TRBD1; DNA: TGCGCCAGCAGCCCGAGACAGGGTCGGGAGCTGTTTTTT; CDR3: CASSPRQGRELFF
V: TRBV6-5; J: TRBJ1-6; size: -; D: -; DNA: TGTGCCAGCAGTTATAGGGACACCTTTAATTCACCCCTCCACTTT; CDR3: CASSYRDTFNSPLHF
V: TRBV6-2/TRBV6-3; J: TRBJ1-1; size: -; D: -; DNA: TGTGCCAGCAGTTACGTAGGGCCGGGGCCGAACACTGAAGCTTTCTTT; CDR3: CASSYVGPGPNTEAFF
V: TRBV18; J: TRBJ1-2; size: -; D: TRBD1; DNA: TGTGCCAGCTCACCGACCGGGACAGGGGGCTATGGCTACACCTTC; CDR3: CASSPTGTGGYGYTF
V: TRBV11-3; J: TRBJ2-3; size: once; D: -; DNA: TGTGCCAGCCCTACACGGACTATTCAGACCACTAGCACAGATACGCAGTATTTT; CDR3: CASPTRTIQTTSTDTQYF
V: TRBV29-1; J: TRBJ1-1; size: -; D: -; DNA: TGCAGCGCCCGGGAGAACACTGAAGCTTTCTTT; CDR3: CSARENTEAFF
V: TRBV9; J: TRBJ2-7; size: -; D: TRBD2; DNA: TGTGCCAGCAGCAGAGTAGCGGGGGATCCCTACGAGCAGTACTTC; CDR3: CASSRVAGDPYEQYF
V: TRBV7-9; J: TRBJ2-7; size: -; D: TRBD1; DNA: TGTGCCAGCAGCTTAGTTAGGGGGCCTTACGAGCAGTACTTC; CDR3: CASSLVRGPYEQYF
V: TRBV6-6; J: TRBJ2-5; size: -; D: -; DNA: TGTGCCAGCATACAGGACCAACAAGAGACCCAGTACTTC; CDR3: CASIQDQQETQYF
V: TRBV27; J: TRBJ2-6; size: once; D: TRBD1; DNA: TGTGCCAGCAGCCTCACATCACAGGGGTACTCTGGGGCCAACGTCCTGACTTTC; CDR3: CASSLTSQGYSGANVLTF
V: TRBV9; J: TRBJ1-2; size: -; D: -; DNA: TGTGCCAGCAGCCTCGGCCGGGAAGGGGAAAGTGGCTACACCTTC; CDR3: CASSLGREGESGYTF
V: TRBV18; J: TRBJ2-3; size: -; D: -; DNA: TGTGCCAGCTCACCGTCACGGGGCGGTGGGACAGATACGCAGTATTTT; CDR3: CASSPSRGGGTDTQYF
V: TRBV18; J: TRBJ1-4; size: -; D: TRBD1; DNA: TGTGCCAGCTCACCACGGCAAGTTGGGACAGGGGTTACTGAAAAACTGTTTTTT; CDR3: CASSPRQVGTGVTEKLFF
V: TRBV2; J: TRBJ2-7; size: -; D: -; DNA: TGTGCCAGCAGTGAAGAGGCGGCTAGCGAGCAGTACTTC; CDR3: CASSEEAASEQYF
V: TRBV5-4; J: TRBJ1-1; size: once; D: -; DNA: TGTGCCAGCAGCTTGGGGTTGAACACTGAAGCTTTCTTT; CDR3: CASSLGLNTEAFF
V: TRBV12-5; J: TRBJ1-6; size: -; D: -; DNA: TGTGCTAGTGGTTTCCAACAGAGAAATTCACCCCTCCACTTT; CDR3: CASGFQQRNSPLHF
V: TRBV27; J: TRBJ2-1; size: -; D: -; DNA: TGTGCCAGCAGTTTATCGATCCTAGTGGTCGATGAGCAGTTCTTC; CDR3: CASSLSILVVDEQFF
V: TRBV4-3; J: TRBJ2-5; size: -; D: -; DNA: TGCGCCAGCAGCCAAGATCCCCCAGGACAGCAACAAGAGACCCAGTACTTC; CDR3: CASSQDPPGQQQETQYF
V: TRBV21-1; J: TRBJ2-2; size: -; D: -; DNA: TGTGCCAGCACCTTGGTCCAGGGCGACACCGGGGAGCTGTTTTTT; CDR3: CASTLVQGDTGELFF
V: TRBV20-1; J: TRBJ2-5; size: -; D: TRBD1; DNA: TGCAGTGCTAGTAGGACAGGGGCACAAGAGACCCAGTACTTC; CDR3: CSASRTGAQETQYF
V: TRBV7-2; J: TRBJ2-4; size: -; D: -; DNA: TGTGCCAGCAGCTTAGTCGGCACTCAAGGAAACATTCAGTACTTC; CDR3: CASSLVGTQGNIQYF
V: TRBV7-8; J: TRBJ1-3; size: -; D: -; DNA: TGTGCCAGCAGCTTAGATCGGGGGCCCGACTCTGGAAACACCATATATTTT; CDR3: CASSLDRGPDSGNTIYF
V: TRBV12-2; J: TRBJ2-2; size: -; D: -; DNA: TGTGCAAGTCGCCCACAGAACACCGGGGAGCTGTTTTTT; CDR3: CASRPQNTGELFF
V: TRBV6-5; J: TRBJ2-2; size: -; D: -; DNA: TGTGCCAGCACCTTCCGGGTTTTAAACACCGGGGAGCTGTTTTTT; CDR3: CASTFRVLNTGELFF